Below, 27 T cell receptor beta chains from the same sample are listed, as sequenced in a study of blood T cell repertoires in COVID-19. Data came from immunoSEQ multiplex PCR; TCRdb stores just in-frame clones and leaves some out. Here the sample spans 350,000 to 450,000 clones, roughly four fifths being singletons. What was sequenced was PBMCs or T cells enriched from blood (not recorded which). The receptors shown here come from a woman aged 50 to 60 who had recovered from COVID-19.

The V call is TRBV9, the J call TRBJ1-1; D gene unclear. Trimming cost V 4 bases and J 10 bases, with 17 bases left between them. This CDR3 spans 13 amino acids. CDR1 and CDR2 from the germline V gene are SGDLS and YYNGEE. CDR3 DNA: TGTGCCAGCAGCTTTGGACCCGGGGTGCCAGCTTTCTTT. Its translation: CASSFGPGVPAFF. Full variable domain (remainder filled in from reference TRBV9 and TRBJ1-1): DSGVTQTPKHLITATGQRVTLRCSPRSGDLSVYWYQQSLDQGLQFLIQYYNGEERAKGNILERFSAQQFPDLHSELNLSSLELGDSALYFCASSFGPGVPAFFGQGTRLTVV.

The chain couples TRBV19 to TRBJ2-7; the match to TRBD1 covers 9 bases. The V and J ends lost 4 bases and 7 bases, in that order; junction bases with no gene match: 8. From germline, CDR1 is LNHDA and CDR2 SQIVND (reference sequence). This CDR3 spans 14 amino acids. This chain's CDR3 is CASSTGTGHFEQYF. CDR3 in DNA: TGTGCCAGTAGTACCGGGACAGGGCACTTTGAGCAGTACTTC.

V gene TRBV7-9 combines with J gene TRBJ2-1, with D tentatively TRBD1 (5 bases). From germline, CDR1 is SEHNR and CDR2 FQNEAQ (reference sequence). V was cut by 5 bases and J by 0 bases, with 11 bases left in between. The CDR3 is 15 amino acids. The CDR3 DNA is TGTGCCAGCAGCAGTAGTCAGGGCTCCTACAATGAGCAGTTCTTC. Its translation: CASSSSQGSYNEQFF.

CDR3 loop: CASSLDTGNSPLHF. CDR3 sequence (DNA): TGTGCCAGCAGCTTAGACACAGGGAATTCACCCCTCCACTTT. The chain is built from TRBV7-2 and TRBJ1-6, with D perhaps TRBD1 (6 bases). Deletions cut 1 base from V and 7 bases from J, with 8 bases between. Germline loops: CDR1 SGHTA, CDR2 FQGNSA. CDR3 length equals 14 residues.

The rearrangement links TRBV12-3 or TRBV12-4 to TRBJ1-6, with D hard to call. The CDR3 is 13 residues long. V was shortened by 11 bases and J by 7 bases, with 15 bases between the two germline ends. The CDR3: CASRRGANSPLHF. CDR3 DNA sequence: TGTGCCTCCCGCCGGGGAGCGAATTCACCCCTCCACTTT.

The chain has TRBV7-2 and TRBJ2-1; 10 bases match TRBD2. This CDR3 spans 16 amino acids. Losses at the gene ends were 5 bases for V and 4 bases for J; bases not matched to a gene: 8. Germline V gives CDR1 SGHTA, CDR2 FQGNSA. The CDR3 sequence: CASSLQGAGGYNEQFF. For the CDR3, the DNA is TGTGCCAGCAGCCTCCAGGGAGCGGGGGGGTACAATGAGCAGTTCTTC.

Concerning this clone: An end of the junction does not agree with germline; a read error may underlie this. The DNA of the CDR3 is TGCGTCAGCAGCGAGGGGAACACTGAAGCTTTCTTT. It yields the protein CVSSEGNTEAFF. This chain uses TRBV4-3 with TRBJ1-1; D is unclear. Germline CDR1 is LGHNA and CDR2 is YSLEER. The CDR3 loop spans 12 amino acids.

The V gene is TRBV18, the J gene TRBJ2-1; TRBD1 might be the D (6 bases). There are 14 residues in the CDR3. V shed 5 bases and J shed 8 bases, with 16 bases lying between them. CDR1 is KGHSH and CDR2 is LQKENI in the germline V gene. CDR3 residues: CASSIGTPRDEQFF. The DNA for the CDR3 is TGTGCCAGCTCAATCGGGACACCGCGGGATGAGCAGTTCTTC.

The V gene is TRBV11-3, the J gene TRBJ1-1; D gene unclear. The V end lost 2 bases, the J end lost 1 base, and 14 bases lay between the germline ends. The CDR3 covers 16 residues. The germline gives CDR1 SGHNT, CDR2 YENEEA. The CDR3 region is CASSLSVGRGNTEAFF. DNA for the CDR3: TGTGCCAGCAGCTTATCGGTTGGGCGGGGGAACACTGAAGCTTTCTTT.

The chain couples TRBV6-2 or TRBV6-3 to TRBJ1-2; the match to TRBD1 covers 10 bases. Germline V gene lookup returns CDR1 MNHEY and CDR2 SVGEGT. Germline trimming cut 4 bases from V and 8 bases from J; bases unmatched to any gene: 10. There are 15 residues in the CDR3. CDR3 bases: TGTGCCAGCAGTTCGAGACCCGGGACAGGGGACGGCTACACCTTC. Its translation is CASSSRPGTGDGYTF.

This clone was picked up one time. This sequence joins TRBV3-1 (or the pseudogene TRBV3-2) and TRBJ2-3, with D possibly TRBD2 on 7 matching bases. The CDR3 is 16 residues long. CDR1 and CDR2 from the germline V gene are LGHDT and YNNKEL (reference sequence). Trimming left V 0 bases short and J 8 bases short, with 18 bases between. The CDR3, as DNA: TGTGCCAGCAGCCAAGATAGGGGGGGGATTCTAGCTACGCAGTATTTT. Its translation is CASSQDRGGILATQYF.

J is TRBJ1-1 and V is TRBV5-1; TRBD1 might be the D (5 bases). Germline V gene data show CDR1 as SGHRS and CDR2 as YFSETQ. V lost 3 bases and J lost 4, with 16 bases in between. The CDR3 contains 15 residues. The CDR3 nucleotides read TGCGCCAGCAGCTCGGGGCTTATGGGGGGCACTGAAGCTTTCTTT. This sequence encodes CASSSGLMGGTEAFF. The full variable domain, its missing parts supplied by reference TRBV5-1 and TRBJ1-1, is KAGVTQTPRYLIKTRGQQVTLSCSPISGHRSVSWYQQTPGQGLQFLFEYFSETQRNKGNFPGRFSGRQFSNSRSEMNVSTLELGDSALYLCASSSGLMGGTEAFFGQGTRLTVV.

The CDR3 region has the DNA TGCGCCAGCAGAATCAATCGAGGCTCTGGGGCCAACGTCCTGACTTTC. It yields the protein CASRINRGSGANVLTF. The rearrangement joins TRBV5-1 to TRBJ2-6; the D is unclear. With 5 bases removed from V and 0 bases from J, the gap between germline ends came to 12 bases. The germline CDR1 and CDR2 sequences are SGHRS and YFSETQ. The CDR3 spans 16 residues.

The V and J genes are TRBV2 and TRBJ2-1; TRBD2 is a possible D gene (5 bases). The germline gives CDR1 SNHLY, CDR2 FYNNEI. V lost 7 bases to trimming and J lost 1 base, with 17 bases between them. The CDR3 spans 16 residues. DNA for the CDR3: TGTGCCAGCAAACCGGGCCTAGCCTTATCCTACAATGAGCAGTTCTTC. It specifies CASKPGLALSYNEQFF.

This clone was observed once. The gene calls are TRBV5-6 and TRBJ1-3; D unresolved. There are 15 residues in the CDR3. Germline CDR1 reads SGHDT; CDR2 reads YYEEEE. The V and J ends lost 4 bases and 2 bases respectively, with 13 bases between them. The CDR3 region is CASSPTGSTGNTIYF. DNA for the CDR3: TGTGCCAGCAGCCCGACGGGGAGTACTGGAAACACCATATATTTT.

CDR3 sequence reads: CATSGQGTGGPTGELFF. Written as DNA, the CDR3 is TGTGCCACCAGTGGGCAGGGGACAGGGGGGCCCACCGGGGAGCTGTTTTTT. V usage is TRBV24-1 and J usage is TRBJ2-2, with TRBD1 matching over 11 bases. The germline gives CDR1 KGHDR, CDR2 SFDVKD. The J segment lost 4 bases and the V segment lost 5 bases, leaving 8 bases of the junction unmatched. CDR3 length: 17 residues.

This clone has ten or more counts. The chain carries TRBV5-1 and TRBJ2-7; D call uncertain. Trimming removed 0 bases at V and 0 bases at J, with 10 bases between. The CDR3 is 15 amino acids. The V gene's germline CDR1 is SGHRS and CDR2 YFSETQ. The CDR3: CASSLVSGFSYEQYF. CDR3 DNA sequence: TGCGCCAGCAGCTTGGTTTCAGGATTCTCCTACGAGCAGTACTTC.

The CDR3 nucleotides are TGCAGCGTAGGACAGGGGGCAAGGTACAATGAGCAGTTCTTC. Translated: CSVGQGARYNEQFF. The chain uses TRBV29-1 and TRBJ2-1; 11 bases are shared with TRBD1. The CDR3 consists of 14 residues. V shed 6 bases, J shed 4 bases, and the junction held 5 bases outside the gene matches. Per germline, CDR1 SQVTM and CDR2 ANQGSEA.

The V and J genes are TRBV5-8 and TRBJ2-1; 11 bases agree with TRBD2. The junction had 8 bases not matched to a gene; V was cut back by 2 bases and J by 10 bases. The CDR3 totals 15 residues. Germline CDR1 and CDR2: SGHTS and YDEGEE. CDR3 amino acids: CASSLGLAGGWEQFF. For the CDR3, the DNA is TGTGCCAGCAGCTTAGGGCTAGCGGGGGGATGGGAGCAGTTCTTC.

The chain uses TRBV12-3 or TRBV12-4 and TRBJ1-1, with D possibly TRBD1 on 5 matching bases. The V gene lost 5 bases and the J gene lost 7 bases, with 11 bases spanning the gap. This CDR3 has 12 amino acids. The CDR3 coding sequence is TGTGCCAGCAGTCCGGGGGGAGGTGAAGCTTTCTTT. It translates to CASSPGGGEAFF.

In this sample, this clone turned up a few times. This chain joins TRBV4-1 and TRBJ1-1; D is unresolved. The length of the CDR3 is 17 residues. V lost 2 bases, J lost 0 bases, and 16 bases lay in between. CDR1 MGHRA and CDR2 YSYEKL come from the germline V gene. CDR3 loop: CASSQIGGPRLNTEAFF. The CDR3 DNA follows: TGCGCCAGCAGCCAAATAGGCGGCCCCAGACTGAACACTGAAGCTTTCTTT.

The rearrangement links TRBV5-4 to TRBJ2-7, with 8 bases identical to TRBD2. CDR1 SGHNT and CDR2 YYREEE come from the germline V gene (reference sequence). V was clipped by 2 bases and J by 2 bases; unmatched bases: 6. This CDR3 has 15 residues. CDR3 protein: CASSFGQRGPYEQYF. As DNA, the CDR3 is TGTGCCAGCAGCTTCGGCCAGCGGGGGCCCTACGAGCAGTACTTC.

This sequence joins TRBV19 and TRBJ1-1; TRBD1 is a possible D gene (5 bases). V dropped 1 base and J dropped 0 bases, with 9 bases sitting between them. The CDR3 length is 15 residues. Germline V gene data show CDR1 as LNHDA and CDR2 as SQIVND (reference sequence). The CDR3 DNA reads as TGTGCCAGTAGTATAGCCCCGACAGTGAACACTGAAGCTTTCTTT. Encoded protein: CASSIAPTVNTEAFF. The whole variable domain, filled in from reference TRBV19 and TRBJ1-1, reads DGGITQSPKYLFRKEGQNVTLSCEQNLNHDAMYWYRQDPGQGLRLIYYSQIVNDFQKGDIAEGYSVSREKKESFPLTVTSAQKNPTAFYLCASSIAPTVNTEAFFGQGTRLTVV.

V is TRBV12-2 and J is TRBJ2-3; the table calls TRBD1, which could not be checked here. TRBV12-2 is labeled a pseudogene. CDR3 length: 13 amino acids. The CDR3 bases are TGTGCAAGTCGCTTCCGTGGCAGTTATACGCAGTATTTT. Amino acid sequence: CASRFRGSYTQYF.

The J gene is TRBJ1-2, the V gene TRBV11-2; TRBD1 agrees at 8 bases. The V gene end was trimmed by 5 bases and the J gene end by 3 bases; junction bases not matched to a gene: 2. CDR1 SGHAT and CDR2 FQNNGV come from the germline V gene. The CDR3 has 13 residues. In DNA form, the CDR3 reads TGTGCCAGCAGCGAGACAGGGGACTATGGCTACACCTTC. This encodes CASSETGDYGYTF.

The CDR3 nucleotides are TGTGCCAGCAGTGAATTAGACAGGAACTACAATGAGCAGTTCTTC. Translation: CASSELDRNYNEQFF. This chain joins TRBV25-1 and TRBJ2-1; TRBD1 might be the D (6 bases). The V gene's germline CDR1 is MGHDK and CDR2 SYGVNS. V was clipped by 1 base and J by 3 bases, with 10 bases between them. This CDR3 spans 15 amino acids.

The V call is TRBV28, the J call TRBJ1-3; no clear D gene. The CDR3 is 16 residues long. CDR1 and CDR2 from the germline V gene are MDHEN and SYDVKM. The V end was cut by 3 bases, the J end by 0 bases, with 12 bases between. The CDR3 nucleotides read TGTGCCAGCAGTTTTGAGCTCTTATTCTCTGGAAACACCATATATTTT. Amino acids: CASSFELLFSGNTIYF.